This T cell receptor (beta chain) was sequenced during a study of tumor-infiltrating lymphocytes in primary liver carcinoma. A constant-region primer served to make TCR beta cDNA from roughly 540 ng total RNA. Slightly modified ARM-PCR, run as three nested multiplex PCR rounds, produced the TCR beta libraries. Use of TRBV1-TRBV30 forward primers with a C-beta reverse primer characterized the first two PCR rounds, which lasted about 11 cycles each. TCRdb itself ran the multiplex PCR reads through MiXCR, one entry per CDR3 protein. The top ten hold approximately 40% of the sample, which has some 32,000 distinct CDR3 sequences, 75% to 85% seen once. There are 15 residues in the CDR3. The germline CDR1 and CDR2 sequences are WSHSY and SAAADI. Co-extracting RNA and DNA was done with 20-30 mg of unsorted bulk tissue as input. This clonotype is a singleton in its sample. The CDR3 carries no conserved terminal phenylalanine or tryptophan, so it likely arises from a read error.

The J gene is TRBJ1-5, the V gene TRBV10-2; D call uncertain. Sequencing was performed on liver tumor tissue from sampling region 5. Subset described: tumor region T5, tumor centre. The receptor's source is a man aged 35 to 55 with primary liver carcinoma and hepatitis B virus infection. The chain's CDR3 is CASSEQPYSNHPQHL. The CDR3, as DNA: TGCGCCAGCAGTGAACAGCCTTATAGCAATCACCCCCAGCATCTT.